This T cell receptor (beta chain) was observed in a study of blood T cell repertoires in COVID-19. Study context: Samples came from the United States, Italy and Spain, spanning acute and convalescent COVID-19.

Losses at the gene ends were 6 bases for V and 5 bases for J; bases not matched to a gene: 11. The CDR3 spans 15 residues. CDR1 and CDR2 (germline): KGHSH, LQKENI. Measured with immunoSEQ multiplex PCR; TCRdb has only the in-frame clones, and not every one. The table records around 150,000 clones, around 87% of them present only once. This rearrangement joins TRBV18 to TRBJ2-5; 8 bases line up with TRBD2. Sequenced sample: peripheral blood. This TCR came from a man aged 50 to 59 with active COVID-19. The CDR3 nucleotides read TGTGCCAGCTCGTCTCGGGAGGGTCGGGTGGAGACCCAGTACTTC. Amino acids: CASSSREGRVETQYF.